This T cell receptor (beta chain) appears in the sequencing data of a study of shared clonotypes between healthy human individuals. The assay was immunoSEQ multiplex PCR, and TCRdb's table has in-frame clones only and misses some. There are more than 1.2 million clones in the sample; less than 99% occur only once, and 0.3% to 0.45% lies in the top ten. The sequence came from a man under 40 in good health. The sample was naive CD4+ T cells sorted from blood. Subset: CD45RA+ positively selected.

CDR3 sequence: CASKAGTQYF. The DNA of the CDR3 is TGTGCCAGCAAAGCGGGGACCCAGTACTTC. The rearrangement uses TRBV5-4 and TRBJ2-5, with a possible D match to TRBD2 (6 bases). The CDR3 sequence is 10 residues long. The ends were cut back, 6 bases at V and 7 bases at J, with 7 bases in the middle. Germline assignment: CDR1 SGHNT and CDR2 YYREEE (reference sequence).